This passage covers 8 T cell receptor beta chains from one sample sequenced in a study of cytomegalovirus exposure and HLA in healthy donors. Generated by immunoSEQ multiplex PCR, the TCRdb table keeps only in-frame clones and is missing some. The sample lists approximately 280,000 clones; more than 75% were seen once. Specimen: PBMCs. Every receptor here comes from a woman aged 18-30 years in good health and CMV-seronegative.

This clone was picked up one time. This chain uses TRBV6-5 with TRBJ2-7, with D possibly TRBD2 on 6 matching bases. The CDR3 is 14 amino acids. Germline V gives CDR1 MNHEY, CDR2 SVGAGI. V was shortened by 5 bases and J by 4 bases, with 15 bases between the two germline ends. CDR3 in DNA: TGTGCCAGCAGTCAACTGTTCGGGGGTTACGAGCAGTACTTC. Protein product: CASSQLFGGYEQYF.

CDR3 in amino acids: CASSETGLVGYGYTF. The CDR3 DNA reads as TGTGCCAGCAGCGAGACAGGGTTGGTAGGGTATGGCTACACCTTC. The chain employs TRBV5-6 and TRBJ1-2; 7 positions match TRBD1. The CDR3 contains 15 residues. The germline gives CDR1 SGHDT, CDR2 YYEEEE. Trimming took 4 bases from V and 5 from J; bases not matched to a gene: 11.

The CDR3 DNA is TGTGCCAGCCGCCGGTCGACAGCCAAACGAAGGGATGAAAAACTGTTTTTT. Its protein product is CASRRSTAKRRDEKLFF. V and J are TRBV28 and TRBJ1-4, with D possibly being TRBD1 (5 bases). The CDR3 is made up of 17 amino acids. V was trimmed by 8 bases and J by 6 bases, leaving 25 bases between them. Germline CDR1 MDHEN, CDR2 SYDVKM.

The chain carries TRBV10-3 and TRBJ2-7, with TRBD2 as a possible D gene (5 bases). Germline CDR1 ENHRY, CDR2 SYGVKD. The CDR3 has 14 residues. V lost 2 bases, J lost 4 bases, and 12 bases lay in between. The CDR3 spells CAISETGKDYEQYF. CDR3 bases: TGTGCCATCAGTGAGACCGGGAAGGATTACGAGCAGTACTTC.

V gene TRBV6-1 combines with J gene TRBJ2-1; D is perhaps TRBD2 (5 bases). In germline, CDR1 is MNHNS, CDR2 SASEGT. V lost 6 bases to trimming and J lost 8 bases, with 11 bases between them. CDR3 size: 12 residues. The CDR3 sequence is CASSQTGYEQFF. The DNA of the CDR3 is TGTGCCAGCAGCCAAACGGGGTATGAGCAGTTCTTC.

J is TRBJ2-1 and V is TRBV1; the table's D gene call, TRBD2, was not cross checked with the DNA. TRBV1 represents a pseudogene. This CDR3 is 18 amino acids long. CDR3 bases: TGCACCAGCAGCCAAGATACGAGGACTAGCGGGTCCTACAATGAGCAGTTCTTC. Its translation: CTSSQDTRTSGSYNEQFF.

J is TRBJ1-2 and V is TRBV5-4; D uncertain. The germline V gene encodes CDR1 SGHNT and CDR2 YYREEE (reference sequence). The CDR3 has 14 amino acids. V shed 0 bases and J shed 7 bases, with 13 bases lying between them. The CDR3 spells CASSLAGSTAGYTF. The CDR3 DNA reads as TGTGCCAGCAGCTTGGCTGGCTCAACCGCTGGCTACACCTTC.

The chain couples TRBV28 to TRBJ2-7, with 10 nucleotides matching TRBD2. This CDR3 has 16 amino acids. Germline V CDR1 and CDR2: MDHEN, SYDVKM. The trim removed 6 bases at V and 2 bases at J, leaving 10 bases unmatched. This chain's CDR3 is CASRPLTSGTAYEQYF. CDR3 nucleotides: TGTGCCAGCAGGCCCCTTACTAGCGGGACCGCCTACGAGCAGTACTTC.